This T cell receptor beta chain stems from a study of T cell responses to AZD1222 COVID-19 vaccine. Regarding the study as a whole: Breadth and depth of Spike-specific TCRs rose after two AZD1222 doses. A reported finding is that nearly half of spike-specific TCRs target unmutated variant regions. Across the whole spike, CD4 TCRs peaked at regions 160-218 and 743-854.

In regard to this clone: What it binds is unknown.

Only in-frame clones appear in the TCRdb table, and some are missing; sequencing was by immunoSEQ multiplex PCR. The sample shows about 140,000 clones, 93% of them seen only once. The input for sequencing was peripheral blood, taken on day 0 of AZD1222 vaccination. The receptor was isolated from an adult in good health.

CDR3 DNA: TGCGCCAGCAGCCCTGGACAGATTTGGAGGGAGACCCAGTACTTC. It translates to CASSPGQIWRETQYF. The rearrangement uses TRBV5-1 and TRBJ2-5, with a tentative D call TRBD1 (6 bases). This CDR3 region has 15 residues. The V gene lost 4 bases and the J gene lost 5 bases, with 18 bases spanning the gap. The germline V gene has CDR1 SGHRS and CDR2 YFSETQ.